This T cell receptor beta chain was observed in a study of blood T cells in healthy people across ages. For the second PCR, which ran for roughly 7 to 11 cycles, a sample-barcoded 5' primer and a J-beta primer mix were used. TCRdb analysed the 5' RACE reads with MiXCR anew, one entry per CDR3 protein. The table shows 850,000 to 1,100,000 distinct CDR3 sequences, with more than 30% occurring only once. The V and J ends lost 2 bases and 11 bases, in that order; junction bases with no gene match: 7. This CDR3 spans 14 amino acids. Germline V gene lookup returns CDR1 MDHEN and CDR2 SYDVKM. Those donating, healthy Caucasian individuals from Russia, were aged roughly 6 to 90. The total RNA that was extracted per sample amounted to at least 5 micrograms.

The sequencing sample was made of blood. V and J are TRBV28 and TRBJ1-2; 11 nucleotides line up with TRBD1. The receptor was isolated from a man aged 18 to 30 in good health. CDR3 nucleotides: TGTGCCAGCAGTTTAGGGACAGGGGGTTTGGGTTACACCTTC. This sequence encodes CASSLGTGGLGYTF.